This passage covers 29 T cell receptor beta chains from one sample sequenced in a study of shared clonotypes between healthy human individuals. The data were produced by immunoSEQ multiplex PCR, yet TCRdb's version contains in-frame clones alone and is incomplete. The sample has over a million clones, around 76% seen once; the top ten hold roughly 1.4%. Sequences were obtained from memory CD4+ T cells sorted from blood. Subset described: CD45RA-negative fraction. The receptor set was obtained from a man aged 18-30 years in good health.

The count of this clone is one. This chain joins TRBV5-1 and TRBJ2-4; D is undetermined. This CDR3 spans 13 amino acids. Germline CDR1 and CDR2: SGHRS and YFSETQ. The V end lost 6 bases, the J end lost 1 base, and 8 bases lay between the germline ends. CDR3 amino acids: CASTSGAKNIQYF. The CDR3, as DNA: TGCGCCAGCACGTCAGGTGCCAAAAACATTCAGTACTTC.

This clone was seen a single time. The rearrangement joins TRBV18 to TRBJ2-7; D uncertain. CDR1 is KGHSH, CDR2 LQKENI, per germline. The CDR3 is 12 amino acids. Trimming removed 3 bases at V and 4 bases at J, with 7 bases between. Written as DNA, the CDR3 is TGTGCCAGCTCACCGGACGGGTACGAGCAGTACTTC. It specifies CASSPDGYEQYF. Looking up the rest from reference TRBV18 and TRBJ2-7 gives the full variable domain: NAGVMQNPRHLVRRRGQEARLRCSPMKGHSHVYWYRQLPEEGLKFMVYLQKENIIDESGMPKERFSAEFPKEGPSILRIQQVVRGDSAAYFCASSPDGYEQYFGPGTRLTVT.

The chain carries TRBV9 and TRBJ2-3, with D hard to call. With 4 bases removed from V and 2 bases from J, the gap between germline ends came to 8 bases. There are 13 residues in the CDR3. Per the germline V gene, CDR1 is SGDLS and CDR2 is YYNGEE. CDR3 nucleotide sequence: TGTGCCAGCAGCCTAGTGGCCACAGATACGCAGTATTTT. Amino acid sequence: CASSLVATDTQYF.

The chain is built from TRBV11-2 and TRBJ2-5; 7 nucleotides line up with TRBD1. Germline CDR1 is SGHAT and CDR2 is FQNNGV. This CDR3 contains 14 residues. Germline trimming cut 6 bases from V and 5 bases from J; bases unmatched to any gene: 9. The CDR3: CASSPQGWWETQYF. For the CDR3, the DNA is TGTGCCAGCAGTCCACAGGGGTGGTGGGAGACCCAGTACTTC.

V and J are TRBV5-1 and TRBJ2-7; D not certain. This CDR3 spans 13 amino acids. Germline CDR1 is SGHRS and CDR2 is YFSETQ. V lost 4 bases to trimming and J lost 4 bases, with 12 bases between them. The CDR3 region is CASSPTDGYEQYF. The DNA for the CDR3 is TGCGCCAGCAGCCCAACCGACGGGTACGAGCAGTACTTC.

This clone came up a few times. V usage is TRBV7-8 and J usage is TRBJ1-1; a possible D gene is TRBD1 (6 bases). Trimming stripped 2 bases from V and 0 bases from J, with 10 bases between. Per germline, CDR1 SGHVS and CDR2 FQNEAQ. This CDR3 comprises 15 residues. CDR3 loop: CASSLLGAMNTEAFF. The CDR3 DNA reads as TGTGCCAGCAGCTTACTGGGGGCCATGAACACTGAAGCTTTCTTT.

The chain employs TRBV2 and TRBJ2-1, with 10 bases identical to TRBD2. Germline CDR1 and CDR2: SNHLY and FYNNEI. The V segment lost 4 bases and the J segment 5 bases; nucleotides outside the gene matches: 2. CDR3 length: 14 residues. For the CDR3, the DNA is TGTGCCAGCAGTGCTCTAGCGGGGGACAATGAGCAGTTCTTC. Protein sequence: CASSALAGDNEQFF.

Remarks on this clone: A junction boundary mismatches the germline segment, possibly from a read error. This chain uses TRBV7-7 with TRBJ1-6, with D maybe TRBD1 (5 bases). The CDR3 extends over 15 amino acids. Per the germline V gene, CDR1 is SSHAT and CDR2 is FNYEAQ (reference sequence). The CDR3 sequence: CASSPGTGHNSPLHF. The CDR3 DNA is TGTGCTAGCAGCCCAGGGACGGGTCATAATTCACCCCTCCACTTT.

On this clone itself: The sample carries other DNA sequences with the same CDR3. The genes are TRBV7-2 and TRBJ1-2; 11 nucleotides align to TRBD1. The CDR3 is 14 residues long. Germline values: CDR1 SGHTA, CDR2 FQGNSA. V lost 5 bases and J lost 2; bases outside the gene matches: 1. The CDR3 nucleotides read TGTGCCAGCAGCCGGGACAGGGGGAACTATGGCTACACCTTC. Its translation: CASSRDRGNYGYTF.

The V call is TRBV6-1, the J call TRBJ1-6, with D perhaps matching TRBD1 (6 bases). The V end lost 8 bases, the J end lost 2 bases, and 7 bases lay between the germline ends. This CDR3 region has 13 residues. Germline V gene sequence: CDR1 MNHNS, CDR2 SASEGT. The CDR3 nucleotides are TGTGCCAGCCGGGACACCTATAATTCACCCCTCCACTTT. Residues: CASRDTYNSPLHF.

V is TRBV15 and J is TRBJ1-5, with D hard to call. This CDR3 region has 14 residues. V lost 5 bases and J lost 2, with 10 bases in between. Germline values: CDR1 LNHNV, CDR2 YYDKDF (reference sequence). This CDR3 reads CATSAGSGNQPQHF. The CDR3 DNA is TGTGCCACCAGCGCAGGTTCGGGCAATCAGCCCCAGCATTTT.

The chain employs TRBV30 and TRBJ1-4; 11 nucleotides align to TRBD1. Germline V gene sequence: CDR1 GTSNPN, CDR2 SVGIG (reference sequence). This CDR3 has 15 amino acids. The trim removed 0 bases at V and 8 bases at J, leaving 5 bases unmatched. The CDR3 DNA sequence: TGTGCCTGGAGTGTATGGACAGGGGGCAGAGAAAAACTGTTTTTT. This gives the protein CAWSVWTGGREKLFF.

A word on this clone: Other DNA sequences in the sample encode the same CDR3. This chain uses TRBV5-1 with TRBJ2-3; 10 nucleotides align to TRBD2. The germline gives CDR1 SGHRS, CDR2 YFSETQ. V was pared by 4 bases and J by 4 bases, with 3 bases of the junction left unmatched. The CDR3 loop spans 14 amino acids. Here the CDR3 reads CASSPGLAADTQYF. The DNA for the CDR3 is TGCGCCAGCAGCCCCGGACTAGCGGCAGATACGCAGTATTTT.

The chain joins TRBV28 to TRBJ1-2; perhaps TRBD1 as D (6 bases). Trimming removed 4 bases at V and 8 bases at J, with 20 bases between. The V gene's germline CDR1 is MDHEN and CDR2 SYDVKM. The length of the CDR3 is 15 residues. In DNA form, the CDR3 reads TGTGCCAGCAGTTCCGGTTTACAGGGAGTTGGAGGCTACACCTTC. It is translated as CASSSGLQGVGGYTF.

Regarding this clone: Other DNA sequences from this sample encode an identical CDR3 as well. The chain recombines TRBV18 with TRBJ1-1; 9 bases match TRBD1. V dropped 2 bases and J dropped 4; count of bases not matched to a gene: 5. CDR3 length: 15 amino acids. Germline lookup yields CDR1 KGHSH and CDR2 LQKENI. The CDR3 sequence: CASSPSTGGGTEAFF. The CDR3 coding sequence is TGTGCCAGCTCACCATCGACAGGGGGAGGCACTGAAGCTTTCTTT.

The chain carries TRBV30 and TRBJ2-2, with 11 bases that match TRBD2. CDR3 size: 15 residues. V lost 2 bases to trimming and J lost 3 bases; unmatched junction nucleotides: 2. CDR1 and CDR2 from the germline V gene are GTSNPN and SVGIG (reference sequence). CDR3 region: CAWSRGLADTGELFF. The CDR3 nucleotides read TGTGCCTGGAGTCGGGGACTAGCGGACACCGGGGAGCTGTTTTTT.

The chain uses TRBV19 and TRBJ2-2; no firm D call. Per germline, CDR1 LNHDA and CDR2 SQIVND (reference sequence). The CDR3 loop spans 14 amino acids. Trimming cost V 6 bases and J 5 bases, with 13 bases left between them. The CDR3 sequence is CASRESGETGELFF. CDR3 in DNA: TGTGCCAGTAGAGAAAGTGGCGAGACCGGGGAGCTGTTTTTT.

This rearrangement joins TRBV5-6 to TRBJ1-5; no reliable D call. Germline CDR1 is SGHDT and CDR2 is YYEEEE. The CDR3 sequence is 15 residues long. V dropped 0 bases and J dropped 0 bases, with 7 bases sitting between them. In nucleotides, the CDR3 is TGTGCCAGCAGCTTGGGGCAGAATAGCAATCAGCCCCAGCATTTT. As protein: CASSLGQNSNQPQHF.

The chain combines TRBV4-2 with TRBJ2-3; maybe TRBD1 (6 bases). V was trimmed by 0 bases and J by 2 bases, leaving 9 bases between them. Germline CDR1 and CDR2: LGHNA and YNFKEQ. The CDR3 loop spans 15 amino acids. The chain's CDR3 is CASSQEGAITDTQYF. DNA of the CDR3: TGTGCCAGCAGCCAAGAGGGGGCGATCACAGATACGCAGTATTTT.

The chain recombines TRBV28 with TRBJ1-2; D is perhaps TRBD1 (5 bases). Between the trimmed V and J ends, which lost 6 bases and 1 base, there was a span of 9 bases. The CDR3 is 13 residues long. The germline V gene encodes CDR1 MDHEN and CDR2 SYDVKM. CDR3 DNA: TGTGCCAGCAGGACGACAGTTAACTATGGCTACACCTTC. As protein: CASRTTVNYGYTF.

The chain combines TRBV5-1 with TRBJ2-2, with 14 positions matching TRBD2. The CDR3 extends over 19 amino acids. Looked up from germline, CDR1 is SGHRS and CDR2 is YFSETQ. Trimming at V came to 1 base and at J to 2 bases, leaving 7 bases not matched to a gene. Here the CDR3 reads CASSLPPGLAGVNTGELFF. The CDR3 bases are TGCGCCAGCAGCTTGCCCCCGGGACTAGCGGGGGTTAACACCGGGGAGCTGTTTTTT.

The chain couples TRBV5-6 to TRBJ2-5; 9 bases map to TRBD2. Unmatched junction bases numbered 11, after V lost 0 bases and J lost 5 bases. CDR1 and CDR2 from the germline V gene are SGHDT and YYEEEE. The CDR3 sequence is 17 residues long. The CDR3 is CASSLVHAGGFVETQYF. The DNA of the CDR3 is TGTGCCAGCAGCTTGGTTCACGCGGGAGGGTTTGTGGAGACCCAGTACTTC. Full variable domain (remainder filled in from reference TRBV5-6 and TRBJ2-5): DAGVTQSPTHLIKTRGQQVTLRCSPKSGHDTVSWYQQALGQGPQFIFQYYEEEERQRGNFPDRFSGHQFPNYSSELNVNALLLGDSALYLCASSLVHAGGFVETQYFGPGTRLLVL.

The CDR3 region has the DNA TGTGCCAGCAGTTTGGGGACAGGGGCTAATGAAAAACTGTTTTTT. As protein: CASSLGTGANEKLFF. The V call is TRBV28, the J call TRBJ1-4; 10 nucleotides match TRBD1. CDR1 and CDR2 (germline): MDHEN, SYDVKM. This CDR3 spans 15 amino acids. The junction had 1 base not matched to a gene; V was cut back by 3 bases and J by 3 bases.

The chain joins TRBV2 to TRBJ1-1, with D possibly TRBD1 on 5 matching bases. The V end lost 4 bases, the J end lost 6 bases, and 15 bases lay between the germline ends. This CDR3 contains 14 residues. Looked up from germline, CDR1 is SNHLY and CDR2 is FYNNEI. The CDR3 bases are TGTGCCAGCAGTGTCCTAGGGGCAGTCGCTGAAGCTTTCTTT. Its protein is CASSVLGAVAEAFF.

The chain is built from TRBV5-6 and TRBJ2-3; D uncertain. Germline values: CDR1 SGHDT, CDR2 YYEEEE. The CDR3 spans 14 residues. Trimming cost V 3 bases and J 5 bases, with 13 bases left between them. The CDR3 DNA reads TGTGCCAGCAGCTCAACCTCTAAAGGAGATACGCAGTATTTT. Translating gives CASSSTSKGDTQYF. Full variable domain (outside the CDR3, taken from reference TRBV5-6 and TRBJ2-3): DAGVTQSPTHLIKTRGQQVTLRCSPKSGHDTVSWYQQALGQGPQFIFQYYEEEERQRGNFPDRFSGHQFPNYSSELNVNALLLGDSALYLCASSSTSKGDTQYFGPGTRLTVL.

DNA for the CDR3: TGCAGCGTTCATAGGGGGAGGAACACTGAAGCTTTCTTT. It codes for CSVHRGRNTEAFF. This chain joins TRBV29-1 and TRBJ1-1; weak D call: TRBD1 (6 bases). The CDR3 runs to 13 residues. Germline values: CDR1 SQVTM, CDR2 ANQGSEA. Trimming took off 5 bases at V and 1 base at J, with 11 bases between the two ends.

In its sample, this clone was seen once. The chain couples TRBV10-3 to TRBJ1-2, with D possibly being TRBD1 (6 bases). The germline V gene encodes CDR1 ENHRY and CDR2 SYGVKD. This CDR3 comprises 17 residues. Between the trimmed V and J ends, which lost 4 bases and 4 bases, there was a span of 22 bases. CDR3 region: CAISAPVGQGHPYGYTF. As DNA, the CDR3 is TGTGCCATCAGTGCCCCGGTGGGGCAGGGACATCCCTATGGCTACACCTTC.

As DNA, the CDR3 is TGTGCCAGCAGTCGCGGGTTCTCTGGAAACACCATATATTTT. This sequence encodes CASSRGFSGNTIYF. V and J are TRBV6-5 and TRBJ1-3, with D hard to call. Germline values: CDR1 MNHEY, CDR2 SVGAGI. This CDR3 is built from 14 residues. Trimming pared 5 bases from V and 0 bases from J, leaving 8 bases between.

The genes are TRBV6-5 and TRBJ1-6; TRBD1 agrees at 9 bases. Germline CDR1 and CDR2: MNHEY and SVGAGI. The junction had 7 bases not matched to a gene; V was cut back by 6 bases and J by 7 bases. The CDR3 sequence is 15 residues long. The CDR3 loop reads CASRSDRGENSPLHF. CDR3 DNA sequence: TGTGCCAGCAGATCAGACAGGGGGGAGAATTCACCCCTCCACTTT.